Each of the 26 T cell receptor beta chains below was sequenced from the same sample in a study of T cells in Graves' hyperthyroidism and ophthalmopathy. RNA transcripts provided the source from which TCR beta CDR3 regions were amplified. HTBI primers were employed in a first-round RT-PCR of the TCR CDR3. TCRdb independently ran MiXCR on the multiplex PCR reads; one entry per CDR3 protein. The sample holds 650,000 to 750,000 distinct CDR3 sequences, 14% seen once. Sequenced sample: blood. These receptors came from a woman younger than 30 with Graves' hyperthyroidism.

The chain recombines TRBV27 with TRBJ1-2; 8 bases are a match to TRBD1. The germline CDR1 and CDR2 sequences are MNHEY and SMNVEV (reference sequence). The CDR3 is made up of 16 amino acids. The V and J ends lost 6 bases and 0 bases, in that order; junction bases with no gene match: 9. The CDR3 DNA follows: TGTGCCAGCAGCAGCGGACAGGGAAAAGCTAACTATGGCTACACCTTC. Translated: CASSSGQGKANYGYTF.

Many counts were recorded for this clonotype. The CDR3 DNA follows: TGTGCCAGCAGTTTTCCCCTAGGTGCAAACTACGAGCAGTACTTC. Protein product: CASSFPLGANYEQYF. The chain combines TRBV28 with TRBJ2-7; D unclear. Trimming shortened V by 3 bases and J by 3 bases, and 15 bases separated the two germline ends. The germline gives CDR1 MDHEN, CDR2 SYDVKM. The CDR3 spans 15 residues.

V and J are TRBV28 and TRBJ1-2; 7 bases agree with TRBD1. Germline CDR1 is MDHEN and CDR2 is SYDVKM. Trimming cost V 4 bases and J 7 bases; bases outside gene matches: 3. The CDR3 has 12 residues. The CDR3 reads CASSSGGFGYTF. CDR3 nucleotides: TGTGCCAGCAGTTCAGGGGGGTTTGGCTACACCTTC.

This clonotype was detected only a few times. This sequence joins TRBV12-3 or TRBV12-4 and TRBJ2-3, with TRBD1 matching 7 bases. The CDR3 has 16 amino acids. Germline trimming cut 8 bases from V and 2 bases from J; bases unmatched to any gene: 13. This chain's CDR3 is CASHSATGVPTDTQYF. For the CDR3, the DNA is TGTGCCAGCCACTCAGCCACAGGGGTCCCCACAGATACGCAGTATTTT.

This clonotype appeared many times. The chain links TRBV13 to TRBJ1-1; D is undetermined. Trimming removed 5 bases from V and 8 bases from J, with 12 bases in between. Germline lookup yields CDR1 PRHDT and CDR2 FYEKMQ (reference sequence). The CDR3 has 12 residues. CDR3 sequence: CASSPQSREAFF. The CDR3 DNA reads TGTGCCAGCAGCCCACAATCGAGAGAAGCTTTCTTT.

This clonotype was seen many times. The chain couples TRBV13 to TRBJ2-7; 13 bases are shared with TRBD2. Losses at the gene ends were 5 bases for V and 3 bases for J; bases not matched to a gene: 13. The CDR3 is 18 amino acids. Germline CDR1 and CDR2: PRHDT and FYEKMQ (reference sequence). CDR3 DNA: TGTGCCAGCAGCCAGAATCCAGGACTAGCGGGAGCCTACTACGAGCAGTACTTC. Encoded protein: CASSQNPGLAGAYYEQYF.

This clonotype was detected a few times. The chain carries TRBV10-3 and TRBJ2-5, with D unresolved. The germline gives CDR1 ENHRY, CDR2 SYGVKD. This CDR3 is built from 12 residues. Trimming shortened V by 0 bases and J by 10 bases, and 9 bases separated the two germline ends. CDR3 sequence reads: CAISESRAYQYF. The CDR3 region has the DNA TGTGCCATCAGTGAGTCTCGGGCCTACCAGTACTTC.

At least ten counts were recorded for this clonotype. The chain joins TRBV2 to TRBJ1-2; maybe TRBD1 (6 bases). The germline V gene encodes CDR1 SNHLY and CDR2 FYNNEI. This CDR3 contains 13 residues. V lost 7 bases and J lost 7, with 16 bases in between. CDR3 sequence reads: CASNWGLRGGYTF. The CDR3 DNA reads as TGTGCCAGCAACTGGGGGCTGAGAGGTGGCTACACCTTC.

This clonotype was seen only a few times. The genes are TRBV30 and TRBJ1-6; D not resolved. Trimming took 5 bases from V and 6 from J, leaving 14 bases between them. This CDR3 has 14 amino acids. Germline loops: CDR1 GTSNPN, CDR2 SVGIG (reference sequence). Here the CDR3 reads CAWARDTGNSPLHF. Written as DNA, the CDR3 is TGTGCCTGGGCCCGCGACACGGGTAATTCACCCCTCCACTTT.

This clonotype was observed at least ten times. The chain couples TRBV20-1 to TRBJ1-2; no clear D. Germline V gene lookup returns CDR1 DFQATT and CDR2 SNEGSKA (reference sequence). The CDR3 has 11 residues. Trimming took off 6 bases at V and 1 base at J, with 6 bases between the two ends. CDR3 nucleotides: TGCAGTGCCGCAGATAACTATGGCTACACCTTC. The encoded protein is CSAADNYGYTF.

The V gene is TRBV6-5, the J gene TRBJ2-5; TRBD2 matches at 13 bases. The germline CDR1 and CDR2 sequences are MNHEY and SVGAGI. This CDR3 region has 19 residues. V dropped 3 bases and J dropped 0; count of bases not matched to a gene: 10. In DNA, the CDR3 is TGTGCCAGCAGTTATATGGGCCGACTAGCGGGAGGAAACCAAGAGACCCAGTACTTC. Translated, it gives CASSYMGRLAGGNQETQYF.

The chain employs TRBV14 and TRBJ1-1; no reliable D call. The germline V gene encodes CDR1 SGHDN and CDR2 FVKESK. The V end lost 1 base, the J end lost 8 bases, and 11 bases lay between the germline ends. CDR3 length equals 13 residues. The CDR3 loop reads CASSQVLREEAFF. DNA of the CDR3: TGTGCCAGCAGCCAAGTTCTCAGAGAAGAAGCTTTCTTT.

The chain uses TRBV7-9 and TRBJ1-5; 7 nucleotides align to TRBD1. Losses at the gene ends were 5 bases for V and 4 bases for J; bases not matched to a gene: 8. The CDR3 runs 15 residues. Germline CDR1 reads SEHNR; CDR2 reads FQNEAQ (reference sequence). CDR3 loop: CASSPPGQLNQPQHF. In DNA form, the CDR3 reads TGTGCCAGCAGCCCCCCGGGACAGCTTAATCAGCCCCAGCATTTT.

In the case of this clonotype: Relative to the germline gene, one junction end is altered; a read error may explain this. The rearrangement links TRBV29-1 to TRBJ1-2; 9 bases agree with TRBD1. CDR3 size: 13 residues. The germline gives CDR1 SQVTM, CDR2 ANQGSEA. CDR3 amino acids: CSVEGTGIYGYTF. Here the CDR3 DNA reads TGCAGCGTCGAAGGGACAGGGATCTATGGCTACACCTTC.

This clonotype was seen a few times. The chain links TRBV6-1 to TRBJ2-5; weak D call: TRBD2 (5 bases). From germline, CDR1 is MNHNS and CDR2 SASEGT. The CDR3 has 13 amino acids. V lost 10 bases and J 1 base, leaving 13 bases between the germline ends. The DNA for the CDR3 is TGTGCCACCCGAGGACTGATCCAAGAGACCCAGTACTTC. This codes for CATRGLIQETQYF.

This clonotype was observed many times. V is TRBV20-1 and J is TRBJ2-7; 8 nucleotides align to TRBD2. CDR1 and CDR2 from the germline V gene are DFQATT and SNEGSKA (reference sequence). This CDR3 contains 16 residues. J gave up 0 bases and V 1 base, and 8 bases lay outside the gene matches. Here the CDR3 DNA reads TGCAGTGCTAGAGGCCGGGGCGGGAGGCTCTCCTACGAGCAGTACTTC. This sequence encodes CSARGRGGRLSYEQYF.

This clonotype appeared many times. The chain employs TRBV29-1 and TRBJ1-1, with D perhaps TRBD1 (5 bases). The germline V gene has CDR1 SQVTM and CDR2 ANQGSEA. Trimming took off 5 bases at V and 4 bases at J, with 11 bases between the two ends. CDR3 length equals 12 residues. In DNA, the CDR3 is TGCAGCGTTACGGCCGGGGGCACTGAAGCTTTCTTT. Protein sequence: CSVTAGGTEAFF.

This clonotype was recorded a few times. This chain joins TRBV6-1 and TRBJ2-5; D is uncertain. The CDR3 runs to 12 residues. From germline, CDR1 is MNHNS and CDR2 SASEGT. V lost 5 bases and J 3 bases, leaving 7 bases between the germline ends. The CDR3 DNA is TGTGCCAGCAGTAACACTAAAGAGACCCAGTACTTC. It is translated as CASSNTKETQYF.

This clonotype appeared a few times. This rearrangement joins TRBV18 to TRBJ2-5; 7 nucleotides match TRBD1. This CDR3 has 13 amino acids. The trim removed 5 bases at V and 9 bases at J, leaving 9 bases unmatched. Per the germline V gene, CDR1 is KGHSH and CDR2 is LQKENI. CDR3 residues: CASSAGTEVPQYF. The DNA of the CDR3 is TGTGCCAGCTCAGCCGGGACAGAGGTTCCCCAGTACTTC.

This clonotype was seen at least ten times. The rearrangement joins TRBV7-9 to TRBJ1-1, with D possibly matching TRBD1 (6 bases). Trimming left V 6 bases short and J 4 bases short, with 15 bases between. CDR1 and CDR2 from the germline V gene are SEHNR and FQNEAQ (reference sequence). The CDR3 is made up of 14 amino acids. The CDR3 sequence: CASSFVQGFTEAFF. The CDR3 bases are TGTGCCAGCAGTTTCGTACAGGGCTTCACTGAAGCTTTCTTT.

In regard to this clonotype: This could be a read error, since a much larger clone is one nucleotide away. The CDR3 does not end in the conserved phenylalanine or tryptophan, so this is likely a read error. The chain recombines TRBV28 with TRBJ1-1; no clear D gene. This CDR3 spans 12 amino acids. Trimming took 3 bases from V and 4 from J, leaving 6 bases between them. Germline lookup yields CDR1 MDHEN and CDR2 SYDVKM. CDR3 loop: CASSFIGTEAFL. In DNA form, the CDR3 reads TGTGCCAGCAGTTTTATAGGCACTGAAGCTTTCCTT.

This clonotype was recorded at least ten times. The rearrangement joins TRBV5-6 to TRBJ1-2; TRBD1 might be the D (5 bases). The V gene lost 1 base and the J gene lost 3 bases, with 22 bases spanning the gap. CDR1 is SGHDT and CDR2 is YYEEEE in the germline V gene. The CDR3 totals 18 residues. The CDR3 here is CASSLSLPGIGSHYGYTF. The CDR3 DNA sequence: TGTGCCAGCAGCTTGAGTCTCCCAGGGATCGGTTCTCACTATGGCTACACCTTC. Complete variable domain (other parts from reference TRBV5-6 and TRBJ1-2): DAGVTQSPTHLIKTRGQQVTLRCSPKSGHDTVSWYQQALGQGPQFIFQYYEEEERQRGNFPDRFSGHQFPNYSSELNVNALLLGDSALYLCASSLSLPGIGSHYGYTFGSGTRLTVV.

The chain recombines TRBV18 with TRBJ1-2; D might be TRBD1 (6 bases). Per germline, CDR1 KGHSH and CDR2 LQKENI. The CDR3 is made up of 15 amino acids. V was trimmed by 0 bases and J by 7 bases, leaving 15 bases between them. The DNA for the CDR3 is TGTGCCAGCTCACCACCGTCGGGGGCACAGGGTGGCTACACCTTC. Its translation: CASSPPSGAQGGYTF.

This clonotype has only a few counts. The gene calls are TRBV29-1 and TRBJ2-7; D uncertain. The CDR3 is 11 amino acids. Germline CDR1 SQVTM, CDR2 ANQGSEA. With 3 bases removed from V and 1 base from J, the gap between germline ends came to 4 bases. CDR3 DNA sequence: TGCAGCGTTGAGCGGTCCTACGAGCAGTACTTC. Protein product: CSVERSYEQYF.

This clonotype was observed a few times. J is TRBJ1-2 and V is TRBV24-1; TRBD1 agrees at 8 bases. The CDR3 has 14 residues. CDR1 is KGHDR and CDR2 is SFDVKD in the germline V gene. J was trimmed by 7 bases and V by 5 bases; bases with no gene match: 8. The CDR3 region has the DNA TGTGCCACCAGTGCCACCGGACAGGGAAGTGGCTACACCTTC. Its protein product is CATSATGQGSGYTF.

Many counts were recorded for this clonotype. CDR3 loop: CASTLPQGVAYEQYF. For the CDR3, the DNA is TGTGCCAGCACTCTCCCCCAGGGGGTCGCCTACGAGCAGTACTTC. This chain connects TRBV2 to TRBJ2-7; 7 nucleotides agree with TRBD1. This CDR3 comprises 15 residues. V lost 7 bases, J lost 2 bases, and 11 bases stayed unmatched. Germline V gene sequence: CDR1 SNHLY, CDR2 FYNNEI. The full variable domain, its missing parts supplied by reference TRBV2 and TRBJ2-7, is EPEVTQTPSHQVTQMGQEVILRCVPISNHLYFYWYRQILGQKVEFLVSFYNNEISEKSEIFDDQFSVERPDGSNFTLKIRSTKLEDSAMYFCASTLPQGVAYEQYFGPGTRLTVT.